This TCR beta chain comes out of a study of blood T cell repertoires in COVID-19. About the research overall: In each case, the material was cDNA or gDNA derived from T cells, B-cell-depleted T cells, or PBMCs.

The trim removed 4 bases at V and 3 bases at J, leaving 5 bases unmatched. Germline V lookup: CDR1 SGDLS, CDR2 YYNGEE. The CDR3 length is 14 residues. The data were produced by immunoSEQ multiplex PCR, yet TCRdb's version contains in-frame clones alone and is incomplete. The sample lists 200,000 to 300,000 clones; approximately 90% were seen once. The clonotype comes from a man aged 18 to 30 with active or convalescent COVID-19. Sequences were obtained from peripheral blood. V usage is TRBV9 and J usage is TRBJ1-1; TRBD1 matches 8 bases. CDR3 sequence (DNA): TGTGCCAGCAGCTTGACGGACAGGGACACTGAAGCTTTCTTT. Its translation: CASSLTDRDTEAFF.